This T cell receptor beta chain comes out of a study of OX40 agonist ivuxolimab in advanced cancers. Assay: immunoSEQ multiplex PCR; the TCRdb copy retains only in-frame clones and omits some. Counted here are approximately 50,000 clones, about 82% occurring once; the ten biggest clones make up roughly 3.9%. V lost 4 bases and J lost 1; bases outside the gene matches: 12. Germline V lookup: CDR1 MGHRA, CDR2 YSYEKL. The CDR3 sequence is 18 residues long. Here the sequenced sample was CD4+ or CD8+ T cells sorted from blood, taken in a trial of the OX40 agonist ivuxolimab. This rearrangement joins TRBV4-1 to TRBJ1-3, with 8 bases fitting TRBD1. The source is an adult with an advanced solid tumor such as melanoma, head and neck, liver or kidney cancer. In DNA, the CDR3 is TGCGCCAGCAGCCTGGACGGGGGCCAGGGGGCATCTGGAAACACCATATATTTT. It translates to CASSLDGGQGASGNTIYF.